This T cell receptor beta chain was sequenced for a study of CD8+CD57+ T cells in acquired aplastic anemia (dated by TCRdb to about 2018). At the level of the whole study: A mean of about 3.2 ug of DNA, ranging from roughly 0.18 to 30 ug, was extracted from sorted CD4+ and CD8+ cells. Healthy donor samples averaged roughly 9.8 million reads for CD4+ and under 12 million for CD8+ cells. The paper as a whole reports these results and caveats: About 30 CD8+ CDR3 sequences were found to be shared between patients and controls, but these sequences appeared to be highly expressed in patients and within the immunodominant clones of the patients. Patients and healthy controls showed no significant difference in CD8+ Simpson's diversity (P=0.060).

Genomic DNA served as template for TCR beta VDJ combination and CDR3 sequence profiling. An Illumina HiSeq 2000 was used for TCR repertoire sequencing. The published analysis was carried out like this. Repertoire assessment relied on Simpson's diversity index, CDR3 size and DJ length profiles, and TRBV/TRBJ rearrangement plots. The most abundant DNA sequence in the deep sequencing data was defined as the immunodominant clone. CDR3 amino acid sequences were screened for sharing across subjects and were compared with published repertoires and the VDJdb database. The public reads were quality trimmed at Q25 with fastp and then assembled into clones with MiXCR by TCRdb, keeping productive beta chains. For every CDR3 protein sequence, its rows merge into one entry that carries the most common genes and DNA. The V and J calls come from TCRdb's annotation, not from the publication. The sample table shows 150,000 to 200,000 distinct CDR3 sequences, and around 60% are seen once. Of the sample, less than 55% falls within the top ten clones.

The germline V gene (reference sequence) provides CDR1 DFQATT and CDR2 SNEGSKA. V and J lose 0 bases and 2 bases, and a span of 8 bases separates them. Spanning cysteine to phenylalanine, the CDR3 consists of 13 amino acids. Only CDR3 DNA is held: 39 bases, read in frame from base 1. This clonotype was picked up many times. Its antigen is still unknown. No per-base quality is available; no much larger clone lies one base away. The study deep-sequenced TCR repertoires of sorted CD4+ and CD8+ blood T cells from severe aplastic anemia patients and healthy subjects. Ficoll-Paque density gradient centrifugation was used to isolate peripheral blood mononuclear cells. Before DNA extraction, CD4+ and CD8+ T cells were sorted by FACS or by magnetic beads.

The source is a human donor in good health. Recombination joined TRBV20-1 with TRBJ2-7; the D call is tentative, TRBD1 or TRBD2, as each matches 5 bases. Sequencing input: sorted CD4+, CD8+, or CD8+CD57+ T cells (not recorded which) from PBMCs. In nucleotides, the sequence is TGCAGTGCTAGAGATGGGGGACCCTACGAGCAGTACTTC. Its coded protein is CSARDGGPYEQYF.